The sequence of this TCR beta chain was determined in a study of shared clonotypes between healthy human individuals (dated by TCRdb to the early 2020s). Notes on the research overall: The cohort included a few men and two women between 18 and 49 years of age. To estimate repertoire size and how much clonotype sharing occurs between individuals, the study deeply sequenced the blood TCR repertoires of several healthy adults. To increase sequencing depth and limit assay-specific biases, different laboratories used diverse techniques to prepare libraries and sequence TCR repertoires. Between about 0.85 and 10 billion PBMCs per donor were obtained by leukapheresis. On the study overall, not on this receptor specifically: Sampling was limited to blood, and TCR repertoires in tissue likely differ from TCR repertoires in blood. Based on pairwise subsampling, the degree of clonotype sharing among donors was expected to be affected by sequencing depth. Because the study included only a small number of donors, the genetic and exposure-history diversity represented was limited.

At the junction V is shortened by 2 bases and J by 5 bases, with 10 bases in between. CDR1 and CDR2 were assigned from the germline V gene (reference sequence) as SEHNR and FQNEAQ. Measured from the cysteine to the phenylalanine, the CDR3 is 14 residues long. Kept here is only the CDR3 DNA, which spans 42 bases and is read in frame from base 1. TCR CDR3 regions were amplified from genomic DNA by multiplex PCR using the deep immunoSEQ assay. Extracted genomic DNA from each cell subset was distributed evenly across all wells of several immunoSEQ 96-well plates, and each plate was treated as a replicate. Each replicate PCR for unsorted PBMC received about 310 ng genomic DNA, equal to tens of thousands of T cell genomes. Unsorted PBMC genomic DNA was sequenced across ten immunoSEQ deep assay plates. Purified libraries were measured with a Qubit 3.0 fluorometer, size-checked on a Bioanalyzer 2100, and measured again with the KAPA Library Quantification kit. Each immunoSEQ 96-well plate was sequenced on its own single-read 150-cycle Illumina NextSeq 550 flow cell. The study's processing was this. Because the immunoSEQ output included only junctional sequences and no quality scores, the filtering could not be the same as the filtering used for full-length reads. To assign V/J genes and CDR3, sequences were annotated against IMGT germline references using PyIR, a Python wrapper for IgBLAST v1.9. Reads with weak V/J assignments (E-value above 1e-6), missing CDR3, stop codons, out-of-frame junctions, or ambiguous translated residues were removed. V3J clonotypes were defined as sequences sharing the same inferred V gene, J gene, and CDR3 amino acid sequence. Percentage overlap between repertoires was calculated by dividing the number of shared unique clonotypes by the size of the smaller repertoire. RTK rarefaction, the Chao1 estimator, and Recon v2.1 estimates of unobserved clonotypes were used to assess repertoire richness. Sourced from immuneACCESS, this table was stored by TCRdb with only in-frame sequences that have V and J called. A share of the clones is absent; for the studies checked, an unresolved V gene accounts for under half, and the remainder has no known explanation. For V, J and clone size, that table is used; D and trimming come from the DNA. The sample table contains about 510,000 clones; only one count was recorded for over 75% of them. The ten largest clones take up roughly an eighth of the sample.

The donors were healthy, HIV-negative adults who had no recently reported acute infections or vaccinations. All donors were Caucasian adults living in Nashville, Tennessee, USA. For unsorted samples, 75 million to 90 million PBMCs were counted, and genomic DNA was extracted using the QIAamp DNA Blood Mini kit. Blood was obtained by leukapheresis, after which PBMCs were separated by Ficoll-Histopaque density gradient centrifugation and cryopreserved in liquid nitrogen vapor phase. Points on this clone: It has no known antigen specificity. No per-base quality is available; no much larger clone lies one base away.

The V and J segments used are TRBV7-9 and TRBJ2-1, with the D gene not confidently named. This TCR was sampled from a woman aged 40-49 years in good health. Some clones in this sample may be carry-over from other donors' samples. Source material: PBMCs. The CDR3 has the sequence CASSLTLTHNEQFF. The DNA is TGTGCCAGCAGCTTAACTCTCACACACAATGAGCAGTTCTTC. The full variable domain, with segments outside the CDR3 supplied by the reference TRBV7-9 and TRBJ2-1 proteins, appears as DTGVSQNPRHKITKRGQNVTFRCDPISEHNRLYWYRQTLGQGPEFLTYFQNEAQLEKSRLLSDRFSAERPKGSFSTLEIQRTEQGDSAMYLCASSLTLTHNEQFFGPGTRLTVL.